Presented here are 3 T cell receptor beta chains from one specimen sequenced in a study of regulatory T cells in long-lasting Graves disease. The authors built TCR beta libraries using iRepertoire HTBI primers and Arm-PCR of CDR3 regions. TCRdb processed the multiplex PCR reads anew with MiXCR; each CDR3 protein has one entry. The data contain hundreds of thousands of distinct CDR3 sequences, about 14% of them singletons. Time point: newly diagnosed GD, antithyroid drugs for less than 3 months. Generation of the TCR library employed RNA extracted from PBMCs. This sample comprised peripheral blood mononuclear cells (PBMCs), obtained at new diagnosis, from a patient treated with antithyroid drugs. All receptors derive from a female donor with Graves disease.

The V gene is TRBV12-3 or TRBV12-4, the J gene TRBJ2-6; the D is unclear. The CDR3 spans 13 residues. V was pared by 8 bases and J by 1 base, with 6 bases between. CDR3 loop: CASPPSGANVLTF. CDR3 DNA sequence: TGTGCCAGCCCCCCATCTGGGGCCAACGTCCTGACTTTC.

This clonotype was counted only a few times. Germline and junction disagree at one end, which may indicate a read error. The chain has TRBV20-1 and TRBJ1-1; D unclear. This CDR3 region has 12 residues. Per germline, CDR1 DFQATT and CDR2 SNEGSKA (reference sequence). The CDR3 here is CSAGRVKTEAFF. For the CDR3, the DNA is TGCAGTGCTGGGCGGGTGAAAACTGAAGCTTTCTTT.

The chain carries TRBV12-5 and TRBJ1-2; 8 bases are a match to TRBD1. The CDR3 spans 14 residues. Trimming removed 5 bases from V and 4 bases from J; junction bases left unmatched: 6. The germline CDR1 and CDR2 sequences are LGHNT and FRNRAP. The CDR3 reads CASGTRTGIYGYTF. The CDR3 nucleotides are TGTGCTAGTGGTACTCGGACAGGGATCTATGGCTACACCTTC.